The rows below give T cell receptor beta chains drawn from one sample of a study of blood T cell repertoires in COVID-19. Clones were sequenced by immunoSEQ multiplex PCR, and TCRdb holds only the in-frame ones, with some missing. The table includes about 300,000 clones, around four fifths detected once. The source material was peripheral blood. The receptors here all came from a woman in her fifties or sixties with acute or convalescent COVID-19. Each CDR3 is given with its conserved first and last residue. The D gene is left open where the match is weak. Some rows mark clone size as missing; the rest say once, few, many or name a class of expanded clone.

cdr3_length	clone_size	j_call	d_call	v_call	cdr3_aa	cdr3_nt
14	NA	TRBJ1-1	NA	TRBV6-6	CASSFLRGSTEAFF	TGTGCCAGCAGTTTCCTCAGGGGTAGCACTGAAGCTTTCTTT
13	NA	TRBJ2-1	NA	TRBV7-9	CASTPPGVNEQFF	TGTGCCAGCACACCCCCAGGGGTCAATGAGCAGTTCTTC
11	NA	TRBJ1-2	NA	TRBV20-1	CSASKGDGYTF	TGCAGTGCTTCTAAGGGGGATGGCTACACCTTC
13	NA	TRBJ1-3	NA	TRBV4-1	CASSQEEGRTIYF	TGCGCCAGCAGCCAAGAGGAGGGGAGAACCATATATTTT
12	NA	TRBJ1-2	NA	TRBV6-1	CASSDRSYGYTF	TGTGCCAGCAGTGATCGCAGCTATGGCTACACCTTC
15	NA	TRBJ1-5	NA	TRBV3-1/TRBV3-2	CASSSWGQPNQPQHF	TGTGCCAGCAGCTCTTGGGGACAACCCAATCAGCCCCAGCATTTT
14	NA	TRBJ1-3	NA	TRBV27	CASSLRRAGNTIYF	TGTGCCAGCAGTTTACGGAGGGCTGGAAACACCATATATTTT
12	few	TRBJ2-5	NA	TRBV19	CASSAEKKTQYF	TGTGCCAGTAGTGCCGAGAAAAAGACCCAGTACTTC
16	few	TRBJ1-4	NA	TRBV5-1	CASSFAGGATNEKLFF	TGCGCCAGCAGCTTCGCAGGAGGAGCAACTAATGAAAAACTGTTTTTT
13	NA	TRBJ2-7	NA	TRBV27	CASSFRGTDEQYF	TGTGCCAGCAGTTTCAGGGGAACGGACGAGCAGTACTTC
16	NA	TRBJ2-3	TRBD2	TRBV5-1	CASSLREAGGTDTQYF	TGCGCCAGCAGCTTGCGCGAAGCGGGAGGCACAGATACGCAGTATTTT
12	NA	TRBJ1-6	TRBD1	TRBV12-3/TRBV12-4	CASSADRVPLHF	TGTGCCAGCAGTGCGGACAGGGTCCCCCTCCACTTT
15	NA	TRBJ1-3	TRBD1	TRBV6-5	CASRDPQGAGNTIYF	TGTGCCAGCAGAGATCCACAGGGGGCTGGAAACACCATATATTTT
11	few	TRBJ1-2	NA	TRBV25-1	CASRREDGYTF	TGTGCCAGCAGGAGGGAGGATGGCTACACCTTC
15	NA	TRBJ2-5	NA	TRBV6-4	CASSDSSAGLETQYF	TGTGCCAGCAGTGACTCTTCGGCAGGGCTAGAGACCCAGTACTTC
10	NA	TRBJ1-1	NA	TRBV20-1	CSATGVVAFF	TGCAGTGCCACGGGGGTTGTAGCTTTCTTT
14	NA	TRBJ1-5	TRBD1	TRBV24-1	CATRDRDGNQPQHF	TGTGCCACCAGGGACAGGGATGGCAATCAGCCCCAGCATTTT
16	NA	TRBJ1-3	TRBD1	TRBV19	CASSIDGRGPGNTIYF	TGTGCCAGTAGTATTGACGGCAGGGGGCCTGGAAACACCATATATTTT
15	NA	TRBJ2-3	NA	TRBV5-1	CASSLNGGEADTQYF	TGCGCCAGCAGCTTGAACGGGGGTGAAGCAGATACGCAGTATTTT
13	NA	TRBJ2-7	NA	TRBV4-1	CASSQSRHLGQYF	TGCGCCAGCAGCCAATCACGACACCTTGGGCAGTACTTC
16	NA	TRBJ2-1	TRBD1	TRBV30	CAWSSVDRAYHNEQFF	TGTGCCTGGAGCTCCGTGGACAGGGCCTACCACAATGAGCAGTTCTTC
16	NA	TRBJ1-2	NA	TRBV5-1	CASSVQTALGGGGYTF	TGCGCCAGCAGCGTGCAGACTGCCCTGGGAGGAGGCGGCTACACCTTC
14	NA	TRBJ1-5	TRBD1	TRBV7-2	CASSSGTVNQPQHF	TGTGCCAGCAGCTCAGGGACAGTTAATCAGCCCCAGCATTTT
17	NA	TRBJ2-3	TRBD2	TRBV7-9	CASSPVGSSGSTDTQYF	TGTGCCAGCAGCCCCGTGGGCTCTAGCGGATCCACAGATACGCAGTATTTT
17	few	TRBJ1-5	TRBD1	TRBV27	CASSSGQGIGSNQPQHF	TGTGCCAGCAGTTCCGGACAGGGAATAGGGAGCAATCAGCCCCAGCATTTT
17	NA	TRBJ2-3	TRBD2	TRBV7-2	CASSLKTSGRSTDTQYF	TGTGCCAGCAGCTTAAAAACTAGCGGGAGGAGCACAGATACGCAGTATTTT
16	NA	TRBJ2-1	TRBD1	TRBV29-1	CSVEELRGLNYNEQFF	TGCAGCGTTGAAGAGCTGAGGGGGCTCAACTACAATGAGCAGTTCTTC
15	NA	TRBJ1-3	NA	TRBV9	CASSVGSGTGNTIYF	TGTGCCAGCAGCGTAGGGTCCGGGACTGGAAACACCATATATTTT
16	NA	TRBJ2-1	TRBD1	TRBV25-1	CASSDTRTGGDNEQFF	TGTGCCAGCAGTGACACACGGACAGGGGGGGACAATGAGCAGTTCTTC
14	once	TRBJ1-1	NA	TRBV27	CASSLAGGSTEAFF	TGTGCCAGCAGTTTAGCCGGGGGATCCACTGAAGCTTTCTTT
13	NA	TRBJ2-2	NA	TRBV12-3/TRBV12-4	CAGRGIWTGELFF	TGTGCCGGGCGGGGTATTTGGACCGGGGAGCTGTTTTTT
16	NA	TRBJ2-5	TRBD2	TRBV7-2	CASSPQGGGIQETQYF	TGTGCCAGCAGCCCCCAGGGCGGGGGTATCCAAGAGACCCAGTACTTC
17	NA	TRBJ1-4	TRBD1	TRBV10-3	CAISESPSGTGYEKLFF	TGTGCCATCAGTGAGTCCCCCTCCGGGACAGGGTATGAAAAACTGTTTTTT